This record concerns one TCR beta chain sequence. There is no known antigen for this receptor. The input lacks base qualities; no much larger clone sits a single base away. The sample originates from a study of cytomegalovirus exposure and HLA in healthy donors (TCRdb year 2017). For context, the study as a whole: An earlier analysis of approximately 640 of the donors reported more than 250 Gb of sequence data and some 120 million unique TCR beta sequences from about 179 million T cells. A later genetic analysis used genome-wide SNP genotypes for about 55% of the 666 donors, treating that subset as a discovery cohort. Every repertoire in the discovery cohort had been generated on one and the same sequencing platform. On average, roughly 250,000 unique TCR beta nucleotide sequences were sequenced per donor among about 400 genotyped donors of the cohort, with roughly a sixth of those sequences being non-productive. To predict cytomegalovirus infection status, the study combined high-throughput TCR immunosequencing, statistical association of individual TCRs with disease status, and machine learning. A later analysis re-examined previously published TCR beta repertoires from over 500 donors and added high-resolution HLA genotyping to investigate patterns of TCR occurrence. In the later analysis, no new phenotypic data were used to find candidate immune exposures; instead, reliance was placed on TCR beta sequences and their occurrence across donors. Of the approximately 400 genotyped donors, approximately 82% fell in the genetic ancestry cluster associated with self-reported Caucasian donors. Donor age, sex, ethnicity and CMV serostatus were compiled together with the repertoire data. An earlier analysis of around 580 of the donors used high-throughput TCR beta sequencing to judge whether each TCR beta V gene segment behaved as functional or pseudogenic. The study aimed to test whether cataloging public T cell receptors could reveal signatures of past pathogen exposure. Four or five DR-DQ haplotypes were handled as single units for association and clustering because linkage in the cohort was strong. Using immunosequencing, the study profiled T cell repertoires from about 650 subjects and related those repertoires to cytomegalovirus serostatus. Around 330 gigabases of sequencing data and 91 million or so unique TCR sequences made up an early release that covered roughly 670 HLA-typed donors. Typing coverage varied by locus: roughly 620-640 donors for A, B, C, DRB1 and DQB1; more than 500 for DQA1; some 610 for DPA1; approximately 450 for DPB1. Besides the first cohort of approximately 670 subjects, a separate validation cohort made up of roughly 130 different subjects was used. HLA typing covered class I and class II loci at four-digit resolution.

Beyond this particular receptor, the publication reports: Most CMV-associated TCR beta chains appeared to be HLA-restricted in a later analysis, and the HLA associations seemed to be driven largely by CMV exposure. The authors suggested that the approach could potentially be extended to other disease states and immunological phenotypes. A later genetic analysis reported fewer N-insertions in productive TCRs among donors in an Asian-associated ancestry cluster than the 666-donor mean. At a false discovery rate of 0.05, a later analysis linked around 17,000 TCR beta sequences to specific HLA alleles. This cohort had only TCR beta chains sequenced, and the lack of alpha or paired-chain data limited which features could be detected. A later analysis found that TCR association rates varied across HLA loci, with DRB1 alleles showing the most associated TCRs and HLA-C alleles the fewest. V-gene and J-gene trimming of TCR beta chains was associated with a missense DCLRE1C variant in a later genetic analysis, and the association was replicated in an independent cohort. According to a later analysis, parvovirus B19, influenza, CMV and Epstein-Barr virus appeared linked to several top co-occurrence clusters. Most TCR sequences were seen in very few donors, while some public TCRs were found in many individuals. Presence/absence analyses assumed roughly uniform sequencing depth across donors, an assumption that may not hold. In an earlier analysis of over 550 of the donors, most TCR beta V segments were observed in productive rearrangements about 90% or about 30% of the time, broadly matching IMGT annotations. A later analysis found that HLA-associated TCR beta chains were more clonally expanded and had lower generation probabilities than equally common non-associated chains. A further reported finding was that TCR beta sequences accurately predicted the HLA-A and HLA-B alleles for most subjects in the first cohort. A group of highly shared sequence variants was considered likely to be a technical artifact of the sequencing pipeline. Correlated functional status among segregating V segments might be attributable to linkage disequilibrium, but an unknown experimental factor could not be ruled out. Because counts were too low, 15 or so rarely observed V segments, including chromosome 9 orphons, were excluded from the earlier analysis of several hundred of the donors. Because HLA typing was missing for some donors at each locus, association tests included only the typed subset. A total of 164 TCR beta chains were listed by the study as associated with cytomegalovirus. When HLA alleles, especially DR and DQ, strongly co-occurred, attributing TCR associations to individual alleles was difficult. Cytomegalovirus status was reported to be diagnosed by the classifier with high specificity and sensitivity in both the original and validation cohorts. The 87-base-pair reads could not distinguish some IMGT-functional V segments, including TRBV6-2 and TRBV6-3, so those segments were excluded. For the cohort, immune exposure information was limited to CMV serostatus. In vitro tests confirmed that a few of the cytomegalovirus-associated TCR beta chains recognize cytomegalovirus antigens.

The cohort comprised fewer than 750 healthy bone marrow donors. Cohort members were all nominally healthy when sampled, although unrecorded immune exposures were likely present. The donor tested CMV seropositive and was one of the 289 seropositive cohort members. Each donor provided a peripheral blood sample, and peripheral blood mononuclear cells were used for TCR beta sequencing. Genomic DNA extraction from the blood cell samples was performed with the Qiagen DNeasy Blood Extraction Kit. CDR1 SGHRS and CDR2 YFSETQ are derived from the germline V gene. The V end loses 4 bases and the J end loses 3 bases, and a stretch of 10 bases separates them. The CDR3 runs 13 amino acids, cysteine and phenylalanine included. Only the CDR3 part of the read is kept: 39 bases, read in frame from the first base. Libraries came from the immunoSEQ multiplex PCR assay. The multiplex PCR relied on a mix of 60 forward primers for TCR Vbeta segments and 13 reverse primers for TCR Jbeta segments. A multiplex PCR assay on genomic DNA amplified the CDR3 region of rearranged TCR beta genes. On the Illumina HiSeq System, the amplified TCR beta libraries were sequenced as 87-base-pair reads. On the authors' methods: A later analysis counted 75 million to 100 million unique TCR beta chains across the 666 repertoires, and roughly 10 million of these chains were shared by at least two donors. Raw reads were error-corrected and collapsed into unique sequences by a nearest-neighbor algorithm in which closely related sequences were merged to remove PCR and sequencing errors. To assign V, D and J gene segments, CDR3 sequences were aligned to IMGT reference sequences. For a sequence to be retained, a match of at least six nucleotides to both a V gene segment and a J gene segment was required. A rearrangement counted as productive if the CDR3 had no stop codons and remained in frame with V and J, and every other rearrangement counted as non-productive. CDR3 was defined by IMGT convention, running from the second conserved V-encoded cysteine to the conserved J-encoded phenylalanine. Sequences without an unambiguous match to a single V gene segment were excluded from the earlier analysis of 500 to 700 of the donors. In an earlier analysis of a few hundred of the donors, V segments were called functional above 56.7% productive rearrangements and were called segregating when the between-donor standard deviation exceeded 5%. A statistical classification framework was developed to diagnose cytomegalovirus status using the catalog of TCR beta chain sequences. In a later analysis, TCR nucleotide sequences were compared against IMGT/GENE-DB human TR gene sequences so that V and J genes could be assigned. Using the TCRdist pipeline, a later analysis assigned CDR3 sequences along with most-parsimonious VDJ recombination scenarios. In a later analysis, each TCR beta chain was defined by its CDR3 amino acid sequence together with its V-gene family, and reads without a unique V-gene family were excluded. As a way to deal with suspected cross-contamination and a sequencing artifact, a later analysis dropped more than 500 nucleotide sequences that were highly shared and had low generation probability. In a later analysis, a clonal expansion index for each public chain was calculated from normalized within-repertoire ranks of inferred template counts. In a later analysis, generation probabilities were computed using a VDJ recombination model fitted to out-of-frame rearrangements, and the results were checked against IGoR. In a later analysis, TCR-TCR, TCR-HLA and TCR-CMV co-occurrence was scored with hypergeometric tests, and a repertoire-size bias correction was applied to TCR pairs. False discovery rates were estimated in a later analysis by permuting HLA or CMV assignments 20 times. A later analysis grouped co-occurring TCRs with DBSCAN, adding TCRdist sequence similarity when clustering within HLA-allele-positive subsets. Co-occurrence clustering excluded repertoires with fewer than 30,000 or more than 120,000 public chains, plus five with anomalous nucleotide sharing. The immuneACCESS repertoire file appears here via TCRdb, limited to in-frame rearrangements. These files lack a portion of the clones; in checked studies, under half of the deficit traces to unresolved V genes, and the cause of the others is not known. From that table come the V and J calls and clone size; the DNA was used to work out D and trimming. The sample contains some 100,000 clones, approximately 80% of them found a single time. The ten largest make up under 4% of the sample.

The clonotype comes from a male donor in good health and CMV-seropositive. The sequenced sample was PBMCs. The rearrangement combines TRBV5-1 with TRBJ1-2; the D gene lacks a confident call. The DNA is TGCGCCAGCAGCCCGGACTTTGACTATGGCTACACCTTC. Translated, this gives CASSPDFDYGYTF.